These 2 T cell receptor beta chains were all obtained from the same sample, sequenced in a study of vaccination and CD4 T cells after COVID-19. No antigens are known for them. The treatment here: approximately nine-day PBMC culture with coronavirus spike peptide pools or control peptides (ViraFEST assay). Cultured CD4+ T cell DNA was sequenced using the Oncomine TCR Beta short-read assay. Using its own MiXCR run on the PCR reads, TCRdb lists one record per CDR3 protein. Found here are about 21,000 distinct CDR3 sequences, roughly 63% of them singletons; the top ten hold less than 9.5%. Sequencing was carried out using CD4+ T cells from blood, cultured in vitro. These receptors were taken from a human donor who had recovered from COVID-19.

This clonotype appeared a few times. The chain joins TRBV10-1 to TRBJ2-3; 9 bases fit TRBD1. The CDR3 runs 15 residues. V shed 2 bases, J shed 2 bases, and the junction held 2 bases outside the gene matches. The V gene's germline CDR1 is WNHNN and CDR2 SYGVQD (reference sequence). For the CDR3, the DNA is TGCGCCAGCAGTGAGGGACAGGGGCTCACAGATACGCAGTATTTT. Protein product: CASSEGQGLTDTQYF.

Only a few counts were recorded for this clonotype. V is TRBV2 and J is TRBJ1-1; tentative D call: TRBD1 (5 bases). Trimming left V 8 bases short and J 5 bases short, with 18 bases between. Germline lookup yields CDR1 SNHLY and CDR2 FYNNEI. The CDR3 contains 14 residues. The CDR3 reads CASEILSGTTEAFF. In nucleotides, the CDR3 is TGTGCCAGCGAAATATTATCCGGGACGACTGAAGCTTTCTTT.